A single sample gave rise to the 18 T cell receptor beta chains below, sequenced in a study of CD8+ T cells in alopecia areata. The authors extracted RNA and reverse transcribed it into cDNA as the sequencing template. Produced via immunoSEQ multiplex PCR; TCRdb's table is partial and in-frame only. The data contain 210,000 or so clones, roughly 66% of them seen just once; the ten biggest clones take up 1.2%. The treatment denotes: oral pan-JAK inhibitor, 5-10 mg twice daily. The source was CD4+ T cells sorted from blood, collected at approximately week 42, from a patient treated with tofacitinib. All receptors come from a human donor with alopecia areata.

The chain recombines TRBV2 with TRBJ2-3; no clear D. The CDR3 extends over 12 amino acids. Germline CDR1 SNHLY, CDR2 FYNNEI. Trimming left V 8 bases short and J 6 bases short, with 12 bases between. CDR3 region: CASSPGIDTQYF. The CDR3, as DNA: TGTGCCAGCTCCCCGGGCATCGATACGCAGTATTTT. The variable domain in full, with the rest retrieved from reference TRBV2 and TRBJ2-3, is EPEVTQTPSHQVTQMGQEVILRCVPISNHLYFYWYRQILGQKVEFLVSFYNNEISEKSEIFDDQFSVERPDGSNFTLKIRSTKLEDSAMYFCASSPGIDTQYFGPGTRLTVL.

This chain connects TRBV7-3 to TRBJ1-2, with TRBD1 matching over 9 bases. Germline CDR1 reads SGHTA; CDR2 reads FQGTGA. Trimming removed 5 bases from V and 6 bases from J; junction bases left unmatched: 7. The CDR3 totals 14 residues. This chain's CDR3 is CASSPSGTGHGYTF. CDR3 in DNA: TGTGCCAGCAGCCCATCCGGGACAGGGCATGGCTACACCTTC.

V is TRBV5-1 and J is TRBJ2-3; possible D gene TRBD2, 6 bases. CDR1 and CDR2 (germline): SGHRS, YFSETQ. The CDR3 is 12 amino acids. V was shortened by 5 bases and J by 3 bases, with 7 bases between the two germline ends. In DNA, the CDR3 is TGCGCCAGCAGTAGCGGAACAGATACGCAGTATTTT. Its translation is CASSSGTDTQYF.

The chain has TRBV5-1 and TRBJ2-3; the D is unclear. Deletions cut 1 base from V and 1 base from J, with 7 bases between. Germline V gene sequence: CDR1 SGHRS, CDR2 YFSETQ. CDR3 size: 14 residues. As DNA, the CDR3 is TGCGCCAGCAGCTTGAACGCAGGCACAGATACGCAGTATTTT. This codes for CASSLNAGTDTQYF. The whole variable domain, remainder taken from reference TRBV5-1 and TRBJ2-3, is KAGVTQTPRYLIKTRGQQVTLSCSPISGHRSVSWYQQTPGQGLQFLFEYFSETQRNKGNFPGRFSGRQFSNSRSEMNVSTLELGDSALYLCASSLNAGTDTQYFGPGTRLTVL.

This clone came up a few times. V usage is TRBV29-1 and J usage is TRBJ2-7, with D hard to call. The germline gives CDR1 SQVTM, CDR2 ANQGSEA. Between the trimmed V and J ends, which lost 4 bases and 3 bases, there was a span of 19 bases. The CDR3 length is 15 residues. The CDR3 DNA is TGCAGCGTTGTTGCGAGCCCCCCCCAAAACTACGAGCAGTACTTC. Amino acid sequence: CSVVASPPQNYEQYF.

This chain connects TRBV29-1 to TRBJ1-5; D is uncertain. The CDR3 has 13 amino acids. Per the germline V gene, CDR1 is SQVTM and CDR2 is ANQGSEA. Trimming pared 4 bases from V and 6 bases from J, leaving 13 bases between. CDR3 residues: CSVGPAAGQPQHF. The CDR3 bases are TGCAGCGTTGGCCCCGCCGCCGGTCAGCCCCAGCATTTT.

This clone was recorded only once. The V call is TRBV5-4, the J call TRBJ2-3; D not certain. CDR1 is SGHNT and CDR2 is YYREEE in the germline V gene (reference sequence). V was cut by 3 bases and J by 4 bases, with 9 bases left in between. The CDR3 runs 13 residues. The CDR3 loop is CASSSGRADTQYF. The CDR3 DNA sequence: TGTGCCAGCAGCTCTGGTCGGGCAGATACGCAGTATTTT. Full variable domain (rest looked up from reference TRBV5-4 and TRBJ2-3): ETGVTQSPTHLIKTRGQQVTLRCSSQSGHNTVSWYQQALGQGPQFIFQYYREEENGRGNFPPRFSGLQFPNYSSELNVNALELDDSALYLCASSSGRADTQYFGPGTRLTVL.

The V gene is TRBV5-5, the J gene TRBJ2-1, with D possibly being TRBD1 (5 bases). V lost 1 base to trimming and J lost 10 bases, with 9 bases between them. Germline V CDR1 and CDR2: SGHKS, YYEKEE (reference sequence). This CDR3 has 12 residues. This CDR3 reads CASSLQGHEQFF. CDR3 DNA sequence: TGTGCCAGCAGCTTGCAGGGCCACGAGCAGTTCTTC.

The chain uses TRBV30 and TRBJ1-4; possibly TRBD1 for D (6 bases). There are 13 residues in the CDR3. Germline loops: CDR1 GTSNPN, CDR2 SVGIG (reference sequence). The CDR3, as DNA: TGTGCTCGACAGGAGGCAACTAATGAAAAACTGTTTTTT. It encodes CARQEATNEKLFF.

The V gene is TRBV30, the J gene TRBJ1-6; TRBD1 matches at 7 bases. CDR3 length: 14 residues. V lost 8 bases and J lost 5; bases outside the gene matches: 9. Per germline, CDR1 GTSNPN and CDR2 SVGIG (reference sequence). CDR3 nucleotide sequence: TGTGCCGGAAAGACAGGGAACCATAATTCACCCCTCCACTTT. It yields the protein CAGKTGNHNSPLHF.

The rearrangement links TRBV11-2 to TRBJ2-1, with D perhaps matching TRBD2 (6 bases). CDR1 is SGHAT and CDR2 is FQNNGV in the germline V gene. The CDR3 is 13 residues long. Trimming pared 3 bases from V and 9 bases from J, leaving 12 bases between. CDR3 in amino acids: CASSFTSQSEQFF. The CDR3 coding sequence is TGTGCCAGCAGCTTTACTAGCCAGAGTGAGCAGTTCTTC.

The chain has TRBV4-1 and TRBJ2-1, with TRBD2 matching over 11 bases. The germline gives CDR1 MGHRA, CDR2 YSYEKL. The CDR3 covers 15 residues. Germline trimming cut 3 bases from V and 7 bases from J; bases unmatched to any gene: 5. The CDR3 here is CASSQGLAAQNEQFF. CDR3 DNA sequence: TGCGCCAGCAGCCAGGGACTAGCGGCGCAGAATGAGCAGTTCTTC.

V and J are TRBV25-1 and TRBJ2-4; 8 bases are shared with TRBD1. Trimming took 1 base from V and 6 from J; bases not matched to a gene: 2. Germline V gene data show CDR1 as MGHDK and CDR2 as SYGVNS. This CDR3 region has 14 residues. The CDR3 sequence is CASSESGQGNIQYF. The CDR3 DNA sequence: TGTGCCAGCAGTGAATCCGGACAGGGAAACATTCAGTACTTC.

The rearrangement joins TRBV30 to TRBJ1-2; a possible D gene is TRBD1 (6 bases). The CDR3 runs 13 residues. V lost 8 bases, J lost 2 bases, and 15 bases lay in between. Germline V CDR1 and CDR2: GTSNPN, SVGIG (reference sequence). The CDR3 region has the DNA TGTGCCGGGGGGCCTTTGCGGAACTATGGCTACACCTTC. Translation: CAGGPLRNYGYTF.

The chain combines TRBV6-5 with TRBJ1-1; a weak D match, TRBD1 (6 bases). The CDR3 consists of 12 residues. V lost 6 bases and J 11 bases, leaving 16 bases between the germline ends. Germline values: CDR1 MNHEY, CDR2 SVGAGI. The CDR3 loop is CASRDQTGRAFF. The CDR3 DNA follows: TGTGCCAGCAGGGACCAAACAGGGAGGGCTTTCTTT.

Details on this clone: Other DNA sequences of this sample code for an identical CDR3. V usage is TRBV9 and J usage is TRBJ2-7, with 13 bases identical to TRBD2. The length of the CDR3 is 15 residues. Germline CDR1 SGDLS, CDR2 YYNGEE. The J segment lost 4 bases and the V segment lost 3 bases, leaving 4 bases of the junction unmatched. The CDR3 loop reads CASSAGTSGVYEQYF. DNA of the CDR3: TGTGCCAGCAGCGCCGGGACTAGCGGGGTGTACGAGCAGTACTTC.

The V call is TRBV7-9, the J call TRBJ2-6; D unclear. Per the germline V gene, CDR1 is SEHNR and CDR2 is FQNEAQ (reference sequence). V dropped 4 bases and J dropped 1 base, with 5 bases sitting between them. The CDR3 has 14 amino acids. The CDR3, as DNA: TGTGCCAGCAGCTACAGTTCTGGGGCCAACGTCCTGACTTTC. It yields the protein CASSYSSGANVLTF.

The rearrangement joins TRBV4-1 to TRBJ1-2; D gene unclear. The V gene's germline CDR1 is MGHRA and CDR2 YSYEKL. V was trimmed by 1 base and J by 7 bases, leaving 13 bases between them. The CDR3 totals 14 residues. The CDR3 DNA reads TGCGCCAGCAGCCAAGGACCCATCGATGGTGGCTACACCTTC. It specifies CASSQGPIDGGYTF.